A selection of T cell receptor beta chains follows, all from one sample in a study of T cells expressing NK-cell markers. TCRdb re-called the 5' RACE reads and shows each CDR3 protein once, DNA omitted. The sample data list approximately 170,000 distinct CDR3 sequences. The sequenced sample was blood T cells: a sorted CD56 or NKG2C T cell subset, CD4+ or CD8+ T cells, or bulk PBMC T cells (not recorded which). These receptors all stem from a man aged 18-70 years in good health. The CDR3 runs from the conserved cysteine through the conserved F or W.

cdr3_length,v_call,j_call,cdr3_aa
15,TRBV7-6,TRBJ2-2,CASSLEASNTGELFF
11,TRBV6-5,TRBJ2-3,CASSYGLAQYF
14,TRBV6-5,TRBJ2-2,CASSYGVGTAELFF
16,TRBV20-1,TRBJ2-7,CSARDPRTGRTYEQYF
16,TRBV27,TRBJ1-1,CASSFQAGNMNTEAFF
16,TRBV19,TRBJ2-3,CASTSIAGASTDTQYF
14,TRBV12-3/TRBV12-4,TRBJ2-7,CASSWGGINYEQYF
16,TRBV4-1,TRBJ2-1,CASSPQGLSSYNEQFF
14,TRBV7-8,TRBJ2-1,CASSSEGHYNEQFF
16,TRBV4-1,TRBJ2-2,CASSQGTSEYTGELFF
16,TRBV9,TRBJ2-1,CASSVLSGGATNEQFF
16,TRBV5-1,TRBJ1-1,CASSLQRLGSDTEAFF
15,TRBV12-3/TRBV12-4,TRBJ1-2,CASSLVGPQYYGYTF
12,TRBV10-3,TRBJ2-7,CANGGGSYEQYF
14,TRBV24-1,TRBJ2-1,CATSAQDSYNEQFF
13,TRBV11-2,TRBJ2-1,CASSLAEYNEQFF
13,TRBV29-1,TRBJ1-2,CSVETAVNYGYTF
16,TRBV19,TRBJ1-5,CASINDRGWGNQPQHF
14,TRBV3-1,TRBJ2-7,CASSQGVVAYEQYF
15,TRBV9,TRBJ2-2,CASSLSGTPPGELFF
15,TRBV29-1,TRBJ2-1,CSVDSTGFSYNEQFF
12,TRBV6-6,TRBJ2-5,CASSSEGKTQYF
15,TRBV4-2,TRBJ2-7,CASRPTSGGGYEQYF
14,TRBV28,TRBJ2-7,CASSSGTGVFEQYF
12,TRBV7-8,TRBJ2-2,CASRYNTGELFF
17,TRBV7-8,TRBJ1-5,CASSLRPSGNGNQPQHF
14,TRBV7-6,TRBJ1-6,CASSYGTDNSPLHF
14,TRBV3-1,TRBJ2-3,CASSPGQGAHTQYF
15,TRBV5-1,TRBJ2-7,CASSQQSAGYYEQYF
13,TRBV5-4,TRBJ2-1,CASSHRFDNEQFF
15,TRBV21-1,TRBJ1-5,CASRGHLGHRCLQHF
17,TRBV4-2,TRBJ1-6,CASSQDLAGDFDSPLHF
17,TRBV29-1,TRBJ2-3,CSAGSLGTSGGADTQYF
16,TRBV27,TRBJ2-3,CASTSLQGYGTDTQYF
14,TRBV7-9,TRBJ1-6,CASSYAAGNSPLHF
14,TRBV7-8,TRBJ1-1,CASSYGTVYTEAFF
13,TRBV27,TRBJ2-1,CATQGLARGEQFF
13,TRBV27,TRBJ2-4,CASSLDRGNIQYF
14,TRBV27,TRBJ2-1,CASSFSLTYNEQFF
14,TRBV6-5,TRBJ2-7,CASSSIGQPYEQYF
16,TRBV5-1,TRBJ2-5,CASSSGTGWEVETQYF
16,TRBV12-5,TRBJ1-1,CASGFLWDGKNTEAFF
12,TRBV27,TRBJ1-2,CASSLLEDGYTF
16,TRBV9,TRBJ2-1,CASSVVGGVLGNEQFF
20,TRBV6-2/TRBV6-3,TRBJ2-3,CASSYSPSGGPTTRTDTQYF
17,TRBV4-1,TRBJ2-5,CASSPRFGQELVETQYF
13,TRBV15,TRBJ2-5,CATSSRSYGTQYF
15,TRBV12-5,TRBJ1-3,CASGLQGLGGNTIYF
14,TRBV5-6,TRBJ2-7,CASSGDMSPLAQYF
15,TRBV20-1,TRBJ2-7,CSASQGEDTVYEQYF
12,TRBV19,TRBJ1-1,CASRTANTEAFF